One and the same sample provided the 10 T cell receptor beta chains below, sequenced in a study of CD8 T cells in Susac syndrome (dated by TCRdb to 2018 to 2020). Library preparation employed the immunoSEQ multiplex PCR assay. RNA was extracted with the RNeasy kit and roughly 0.45 to 1 ug was reverse transcribed using random hexamers. The public reads were reprocessed in TCRdb via fastp at Q25 and MiXCR, keeping in-frame beta chains. When rows share a CDR3 protein, they turn into one entry using the most common DNA and genes. The sample table contains a few hundred thousand distinct CDR3 sequences; only one count was recorded for around 89% of them. The leading ten clones occupy 0.18% of the sample. Material for sequencing was CD8+ T cells from PBMCs. Source of these receptors: a human donor with multiple sclerosis.

The genes are TRBV5-4 and TRBJ2-3, with 7 bases identical to TRBD2. Looked up from germline, CDR1 is SGHNT and CDR2 is YYREEE (reference sequence). The ends lost 7 bases at V and 0 bases at J; junction bases unmatched: 8. CDR3 length equals 15 residues. Here the CDR3 reads CASFPGEGSTDTQYF. In DNA form, the CDR3 reads TGTGCCAGCTTCCCGGGGGAGGGAAGCACAGATACGCAGTATTTT.

This clonotype was counted a few times. The chain has TRBV28 and TRBJ2-2, with D hard to call. CDR1 is MDHEN and CDR2 is SYDVKM in the germline V gene. V lost 3 bases and J lost 3, with 5 bases in between. The CDR3 runs 13 residues. The CDR3 reads CASSFSYTGELFF. DNA of the CDR3: TGTGCCAGCAGTTTTAGCTACACCGGGGAGCTGTTTTTT.

The chain combines TRBV29-1 with TRBJ2-1, with TRBD1 matching over 8 bases. Germline V CDR1 and CDR2: SQVTM, ANQGSEA. Unmatched junction bases numbered 9, after V lost 1 base and J lost 4 bases. CDR3 size: 16 residues. The CDR3 bases are TGCAGCGTTGAAGCCCCAGACAGGGGCGTTTACAATGAGCAGTTCTTC. This codes for CSVEAPDRGVYNEQFF.

The gene calls are TRBV18 and TRBJ2-7; 9 nucleotides align to TRBD2. With 2 bases clipped from V and 5 bases from J, the junction kept 4 bases outside the gene matches. Germline assignment: CDR1 KGHSH and CDR2 LQKENI. The CDR3 loop spans 14 amino acids. The CDR3 bases are TGTGCCAGCTCACCAATGGCGGGAGGGAACGAGCAGTACTTC. It codes for CASSPMAGGNEQYF.

V and J are TRBV11-2 and TRBJ2-2; possibly TRBD1 for D (6 bases). The CDR3 is made up of 20 amino acids. Germline V gives CDR1 SGHAT, CDR2 FQNNGV. V lost 0 bases, J lost 3 bases, and 23 bases lay in between. CDR3 sequence reads: CASSLDHLIIRDTDTGELFF. The DNA for the CDR3 is TGTGCCAGCAGCTTAGACCATCTGATTATTAGGGACACCGACACCGGGGAGCTGTTTTTT. The complete variable domain, with remaining parts taken from reference TRBV11-2 and TRBJ2-2, reads EAGVAQSPRYKIIEKRQSVAFWCNPISGHATLYWYQQILGQGPKLLIQFQNNGVVDDSQLPKDRFSAERLKGVDSTLKIQPAKLEDSAVYLCASSLDHLIIRDTDTGELFFGEGSRLTVL.

As regards this clonotype: A junction end diverges from the germline sequence, so it may reflect a read error. V is TRBV29-1 and J is TRBJ2-1, with TRBD2 identical over 7 bases. The CDR3 sequence is 10 residues long. Germline V CDR1 and CDR2: SQVTM, ANQGSEA. The CDR3 here is CSAASGTQVF. The DNA of the CDR3 is TGCAGCGCCGCGAGCGGGACTCAAGTCTTC.

The chain recombines TRBV9 with TRBJ2-1; 13 nucleotides match TRBD2. The CDR3 is made up of 16 amino acids. Per the germline V gene, CDR1 is SGDLS and CDR2 is YYNGEE. Losses at the gene ends were 3 bases for V and 3 bases for J; bases not matched to a gene: 3. DNA for the CDR3: TGTGCCAGCAGCGCCGGACTAGCGGGAGTCTACAATGAGCAGTTCTTC. This sequence encodes CASSAGLAGVYNEQFF.

V gene TRBV4-2 combines with J gene TRBJ2-7; 11 positions agree with TRBD1. CDR3 size: 15 residues. Germline values: CDR1 LGHNA, CDR2 YNFKEQ. With V trimmed by 3 bases and J by 4 bases, 5 bases remained unmatched. This chain's CDR3 is CASSQGGQGVYEQYF. The CDR3 DNA follows: TGTGCCAGCAGCCAGGGGGGACAGGGGGTGTACGAGCAGTACTTC.

This chain connects TRBV29-1 to TRBJ1-1, with D possibly matching TRBD1 (5 bases). Deletions cut 3 bases from V and 2 bases from J, with 13 bases between. The CDR3 loop spans 14 amino acids. Germline V gene sequence: CDR1 SQVTM, CDR2 ANQGSEA. The CDR3 nucleotides read TGCAGCGTTGATTTCGGGGGGGTTAACACTGAAGCTTTCTTT. As protein: CSVDFGGVNTEAFF. The whole variable domain, filled in from reference TRBV29-1 and TRBJ1-1, reads SAVISQKPSRDICQRGTSLTIQCQVDSQVTMMFWYRQQPGQSLTLIATANQGSEATYESGFVIDKFPISRPNLTFSTLTVSNMSPEDSSIYLCSVDFGGVNTEAFFGQGTRLTVV.

This clonotype is a singleton in its sample. This chain joins TRBV27 and TRBJ1-6; TRBD1 matches at 7 bases. Trimming removed 5 bases from V and 9 bases from J; junction bases left unmatched: 10. This CDR3 comprises 15 residues. Germline V gene sequence: CDR1 MNHEY, CDR2 SMNVEV (reference sequence). The CDR3 sequence is CASSPRTGPTSPLHF. The CDR3 DNA is TGTGCCAGCAGTCCACGGACAGGCCCGACTTCACCCCTCCACTTT.